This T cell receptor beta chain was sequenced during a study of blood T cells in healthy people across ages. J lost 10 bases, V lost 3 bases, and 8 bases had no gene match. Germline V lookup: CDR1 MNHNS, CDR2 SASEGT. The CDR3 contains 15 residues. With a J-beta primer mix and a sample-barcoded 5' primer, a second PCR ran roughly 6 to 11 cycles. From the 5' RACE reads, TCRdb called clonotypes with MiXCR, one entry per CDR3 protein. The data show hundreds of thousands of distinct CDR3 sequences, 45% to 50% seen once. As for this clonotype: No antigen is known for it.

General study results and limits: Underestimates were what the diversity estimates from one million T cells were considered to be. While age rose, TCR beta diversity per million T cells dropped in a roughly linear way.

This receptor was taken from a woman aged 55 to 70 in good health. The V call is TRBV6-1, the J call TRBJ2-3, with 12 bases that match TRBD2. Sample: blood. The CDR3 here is CASSDAGLAGPAQYF. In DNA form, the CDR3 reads TGTGCCAGCAGTGACGCGGGACTAGCGGGCCCGGCGCAGTATTTT.